Below, one T cell receptor beta chain is given with its context. A few counts support this clone. The specificity of this receptor is unknown. No base qualities exist here, and no much larger clone lies one base off it. A single peripheral blood draw of about 120 mL on average was collected from each donor into heparinised tubes. Naive, central memory, regulatory and stem cell-like memory CD4+ T cells were sorted on a BD FACSAria II using a panel including CD45RO, CCR7, CD25, CD127, CD95 and CD27. Every sorted population had a purity above 95%. PBMCs were separated immediately by Lymphoprep density gradient centrifugation and were stained directly, without being cultured. Samples were stained and sorted in pairs, with one healthy donor and one patient per experiment, so that batch effects were minimized. The germline V gene encodes CDR1 SEHNR and CDR2 FQNEAQ (reference sequence). V loses 8 bases at its end and J loses 5 bases; junction bases beyond the gene matches: 10. Taken from cysteine to phenylalanine, the CDR3 has 14 residues. Just CDR3 DNA is preserved here, 42 bases in frame from base 1.

The source of the sample is a study of beta chain features in type 1 diabetes (dated by TCRdb to 2016 to 2019). Turning to the overall study: Mean age, gender distribution, total cell number and subset yield did not differ between patients and healthy donors. Across all samples, some 99 million sorted cells were examined, and cell number per subset correlated strongly with RNA yield. In the study, recently diagnosed type 1 diabetes patients and matched healthy donors were compared on the TCRB repertoires of their sorted circulating CD4+ T cell subsets. Regulatory and stem cell-like memory subsets were obtained from only 8 patients and about eight healthy donors, while naive and central memory subsets were obtained from all 30 or so donors.

Summary of the overall study and its limitations: Because cDNA was sequenced instead of genomic DNA, activated cells with high expression could be over-represented, although the groups did not differ in activation or CD3 levels. Naive, central memory and regulatory TCRB repertoires appeared to be more similar among patients than among healthy donors. In all four CD4+ subsets, TCRB CDR3 length was moderately but significantly shorter in type 1 diabetes patients. At VDJ recombination sites, patients with type 1 diabetes made fewer insertions and deleted more nucleotides, a pattern implying thymic rearrangement abnormalities. HLA sub-analyses involved small numbers of individuals, so any influence of HLA type on TCRB rearrangement remained unresolved. PCR might favor shorter templates, but patient and control samples were amplified and corrected together, so any skew would affect both groups equally.

All of the isolated RNA was reverse transcribed with the High Capacity cDNA Reverse Transcription Kit, so expressed TCRB transcripts were sequenced. Deep immunoSEQ sequencing was applied to naive, central memory and regulatory T cell samples, giving an average of about 3.7 million total reads per sample. After sorted cells were lysed in RLT buffer, RNA was extracted with DNase-treated RNeasy Micro or Mini kits, with the choice depending on cell number. To prevent cross-contamination, each cell subset was processed individually, whereas patient and healthy donor samples were processed jointly. The immunoSEQ multiplex PCR was used to amplify TCRB sequences from cDNA, yielding 87-bp fragments that span the CDR3 region. Sequencing of the amplicons was done on the Illumina HiSeq platform. The original pipeline was this. Synthetic template baselines were used to correct PCR bias computationally, reads within Hamming distance 2 were collapsed together, and singletons that could not be merged were discarded. Reads were aligned against IMGT to assign V, D and J genes, CDR3 length and insertions or deletions at six rearrangement sites. Within each subset, clonotype counts were normalized to sorted cell number, after which true diversity and Gini coefficients were computed with the tcR R package. Repertoire sharing was quantified using the overlap coefficient calculated on TCRB nucleotide sequences. TCRdb's version of the immuneACCESS table is confined to in-frame rearrangements and falls short of the full clone set. An unresolved V gene accounts for under half of the shortfall where checked; the remainder is of unknown origin. For V, J and clone size, that table is used; D and trimming come from the DNA. A total of a few hundred thousand clones appear in this sample, under 13% of them only once. The ten biggest clones cover 1% to 1.5% of the sample.

Source material: central memory CD4+ T cells from blood. The clonotype was recovered from a man aged 18 to 35 in good health. The chain couples TRBV7-9 to TRBJ2-3; TRBD2 fits 7 bases in the junction. CDR3 region: CASSAGVDIDTQYF. The DNA sequence follows: TGTGCCAGCTCTGCGGGAGTCGACATAGATACGCAGTATTTT.